These T cell receptor beta chains were read from a single sample in a study of blood T cell repertoires in COVID-19. Only in-frame clones appear in the TCRdb table, and some are missing; sequencing was by immunoSEQ multiplex PCR. Altogether 100,000 to 120,000 clones are present, about four fifths being singletons, with the ten largest covering approximately 16%. Sequenced material: peripheral blood. The receptors come from a woman aged 60 to 75 with acute or convalescent COVID-19. Each CDR3 is given with its conserved first and last residue. D genes are given only for firm matches. Part of the rows lack a size; the others show once, few, many or a class for expanded clones.

j_gene: TRBJ2-6
v_gene: TRBV29-1
d_gene: NA
abundance: NA
len: 16
CDR3nt: TGCAGCGTCGCTCGACCCGGGTCCCCGGGGGCCAACGTCCTGACTTTC
CDR3aa: CSVARPGSPGANVLTF

j_gene: TRBJ1-4
v_gene: TRBV9
d_gene: NA
abundance: NA
len: 15
CDR3nt: TGTGCCAGCAGCAGCCCCGCAGTCCGGGGGGAAAAACTGTTTTTT
CDR3aa: CASSSPAVRGEKLFF

j_gene: TRBJ1-2
v_gene: TRBV5-1
d_gene: TRBD1
abundance: NA
len: 15
CDR3nt: TGCGCCAGCAGCTTGAGGACAGGGAGTTCGGAAGGCTACACCTTC
CDR3aa: CASSLRTGSSEGYTF

j_gene: TRBJ2-7
v_gene: TRBV5-6
d_gene: NA
abundance: few
len: 12
CDR3nt: TGTGCCAGCAGCTTGGCGTCCTACGAGCAGTACTTC
CDR3aa: CASSLASYEQYF

j_gene: TRBJ1-1
v_gene: TRBV5-8
d_gene: NA
abundance: NA
len: 12
CDR3nt: TGTGCTTCCGGAGGGATCTACTCTGAAGCTTTCTTT
CDR3aa: CASGGIYSEAFF

j_gene: TRBJ1-6
v_gene: TRBV4-1
d_gene: NA
abundance: few
len: 14
CDR3nt: TGCGCCAGCAGCCCAGGGGCCAACAATTCACCCCTCCACTTT
CDR3aa: CASSPGANNSPLHF

j_gene: TRBJ1-2
v_gene: TRBV25-1
d_gene: NA
abundance: NA
len: 16
CDR3nt: TGTGCCAGCAGTGAATTGGGCTATGGGGCGCAATATGGCTACACCTTC
CDR3aa: CASSELGYGAQYGYTF

j_gene: TRBJ2-5
v_gene: TRBV27
d_gene: TRBD1
abundance: NA
len: 16
CDR3nt: TGTGCCAGCACCTCCGACCGGGACAGGGACCAGGAGACCCAGTACTTC
CDR3aa: CASTSDRDRDQETQYF

j_gene: TRBJ1-6
v_gene: TRBV29-1
d_gene: NA
abundance: NA
len: 17
CDR3nt: TGCAGCGTTGAAGTCAGACGGGGAGGGCCCTATAATTCACCCCTCCACTTT
CDR3aa: CSVEVRRGGPYNSPLHF

j_gene: TRBJ2-7
v_gene: TRBV5-6
d_gene: NA
abundance: once
len: 15
CDR3nt: TGTGCCAGCAGCTTCACCGGTGGGGGGACCTACGAGCAGTACTTC
CDR3aa: CASSFTGGGTYEQYF

j_gene: TRBJ2-1
v_gene: TRBV19
d_gene: NA
abundance: many
len: 12
CDR3nt: TGTGCCAGTAGTTGGCGGGAACATGAGCAGTTCTTC
CDR3aa: CASSWREHEQFF

j_gene: TRBJ2-1
v_gene: TRBV11-2
d_gene: TRBD2
abundance: NA
len: 17
CDR3nt: TGTGCCAGCAGCCCCCGGACTAGCTGGAGCTCCTACAATGAGCAGTTCTTC
CDR3aa: CASSPRTSWSSYNEQFF

j_gene: TRBJ2-2
v_gene: TRBV7-2
d_gene: NA
abundance: NA
len: 13
CDR3nt: TGTGCCAGCAGCTTGGCCCTTGAAGTAGAGCTGTTTTTT
CDR3aa: CASSLALEVELFF

j_gene: TRBJ2-4
v_gene: TRBV6-5
d_gene: NA
abundance: NA
len: 15
CDR3nt: TGTGCCAGCAGTTACTACCGGTCTGGCAAAAACATTCAGTACTTC
CDR3aa: CASSYYRSGKNIQYF

j_gene: TRBJ1-5
v_gene: TRBV19
d_gene: NA
abundance: few
len: 18
CDR3nt: TGTGCCAGTAGTCCCGGGGGGGCCTACCCAAGAAACAATCAGCCCCAGCATTTT
CDR3aa: CASSPGGAYPRNNQPQHF

j_gene: TRBJ2-7
v_gene: TRBV5-1
d_gene: TRBD1
abundance: NA
len: 14
CDR3nt: TGCGCCAGCAGCGCTGGGGACAGGACCTACGAGCAGTACTTC
CDR3aa: CASSAGDRTYEQYF

j_gene: TRBJ1-1
v_gene: TRBV30
d_gene: NA
abundance: NA
len: 13
CDR3nt: TGTGCCTGGAGTTTTACAGGGTACGCCCAGGCTTTCTTT
CDR3aa: CAWSFTGYAQAFF